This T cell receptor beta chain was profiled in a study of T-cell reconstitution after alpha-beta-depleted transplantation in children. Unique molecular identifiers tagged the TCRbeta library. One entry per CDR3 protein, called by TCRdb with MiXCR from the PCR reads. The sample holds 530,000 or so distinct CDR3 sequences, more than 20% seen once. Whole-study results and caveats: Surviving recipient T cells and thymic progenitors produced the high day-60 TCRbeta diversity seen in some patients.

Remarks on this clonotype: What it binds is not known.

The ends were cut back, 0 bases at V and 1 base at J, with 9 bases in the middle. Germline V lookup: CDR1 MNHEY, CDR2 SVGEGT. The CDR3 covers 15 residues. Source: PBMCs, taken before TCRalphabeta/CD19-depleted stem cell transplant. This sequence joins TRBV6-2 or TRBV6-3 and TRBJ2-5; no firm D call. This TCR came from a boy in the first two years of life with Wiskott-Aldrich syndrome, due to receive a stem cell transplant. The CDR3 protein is CASSYSMASQETQYF. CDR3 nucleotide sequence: TGTGCCAGCAGTTACTCGATGGCTAGCCAAGAGACCCAGTACTTC.